A selection of T cell receptor beta chains follows, all from one sample in a study of blood T cell repertoires in COVID-19. Repertoires were generated with immunoSEQ multiplex PCR, while TCRdb's copy carries only in-frame clones and drops some. The table has approximately 97,000 clones, 75% to 90% seen once. The sample was peripheral blood. All receptors come from a woman of 80 years or more with acute or convalescent COVID-19. Each CDR3 is given with its conserved first and last residue. The order of the fields is CDR3 protein, CDR3 DNA, clone size, D gene, V gene, J gene. A D gene is named only where the DNA matches it firmly. Size tells how often a clone was seen (once, few, many) or the class of an expanded clone, and some rows leave it out.

CDR3aa: CASRRREDSPLHF; CDR3nt: TGTGCCAGCAGGAGACGGGAGGATTCACCCCTCCACTTT; abundance: few; d_gene: NA; v_gene: TRBV9; j_gene: TRBJ1-6
CDR3aa: CASSLRTGVGNTIYF; CDR3nt: TGCGCCAGCAGCCTTCGGACAGGGGTTGGAAACACCATATATTTT; abundance: NA; d_gene: TRBD1; v_gene: TRBV4-1; j_gene: TRBJ1-3
CDR3aa: CASSSPGQSSYEQYF; CDR3nt: TGTGCCAGCAGTTCTCCGGGACAGAGCTCCTACGAGCAGTACTTC; abundance: NA; d_gene: TRBD1; v_gene: TRBV6-5; j_gene: TRBJ2-7
CDR3aa: CASERPGWEKLFF; CDR3nt: TGTGCCAGCGAGAGGCCAGGGTGGGAAAAACTGTTTTTT; abundance: NA; d_gene: NA; v_gene: TRBV6-5; j_gene: TRBJ1-4
CDR3aa: CASRAGTGAPYGYTF; CDR3nt: TGTGCCAGCAGAGCCGGGACAGGGGCCCCCTATGGCTACACCTTC; abundance: NA; d_gene: TRBD1; v_gene: TRBV2; j_gene: TRBJ1-2
CDR3aa: CASRGQGYHEQYF; CDR3nt: TGTGCCAGCAGGGGACAGGGCTACCACGAGCAGTACTTC; abundance: NA; d_gene: TRBD1; v_gene: TRBV28; j_gene: TRBJ2-7
CDR3aa: CASSFTQETQYF; CDR3nt: TGTGCCAGCAGCTTCACTCAAGAGACCCAGTACTTC; abundance: NA; d_gene: NA; v_gene: TRBV7-9; j_gene: TRBJ2-5
CDR3aa: CASSLVAGLNQPQHF; CDR3nt: TGTGCCAGCAGCTTAGTTGCAGGGCTCAATCAGCCCCAGCATTTT; abundance: NA; d_gene: NA; v_gene: TRBV7-2; j_gene: TRBJ1-5
CDR3aa: CASTPGQGREQYF; CDR3nt: TGTGCCAGTACACCGGGACAGGGAAGGGAGCAGTACTTC; abundance: NA; d_gene: TRBD1; v_gene: TRBV19; j_gene: TRBJ2-7
CDR3aa: CASSLEGQSGQPQHF; CDR3nt: TGCGCCAGCAGCTTGGAGGGACAGAGCGGTCAGCCCCAGCATTTT; abundance: NA; d_gene: TRBD1; v_gene: TRBV5-1; j_gene: TRBJ1-5
CDR3aa: CASSQRGLGTDTQYF; CDR3nt: TGTGCCAGCAGCCAACGAGGGCTGGGCACAGATACGCAGTATTTT; abundance: NA; d_gene: NA; v_gene: TRBV16; j_gene: TRBJ2-3
CDR3aa: CARKRMVHEQYF; CDR3nt: TGTGCCAGAAAGAGGATGGTTCACGAGCAGTACTTC; abundance: NA; d_gene: NA; v_gene: TRBV7-5; j_gene: TRBJ2-7
CDR3aa: CASSVELPSFTGQAGYTF; CDR3nt: TGTGCCAGCAGCGTAGAGCTTCCATCCTTTACAGGGCAGGCCGGCTACACCTTC; abundance: NA; d_gene: NA; v_gene: TRBV9; j_gene: TRBJ1-2
CDR3aa: CASSFQGSVNTEAFF; CDR3nt: TGCGCCAGCAGCTTCCAGGGTTCAGTGAACACTGAAGCTTTCTTT; abundance: NA; d_gene: NA; v_gene: TRBV5-1; j_gene: TRBJ1-1
CDR3aa: CASSFPQTGNTGELFF; CDR3nt: TGCGCCAGCAGCTTTCCCCAAACAGGGAACACCGGGGAGCTGTTTTTT; abundance: NA; d_gene: NA; v_gene: TRBV5-1; j_gene: TRBJ2-2
CDR3aa: CASSGAREPGQPQHF; CDR3nt: TGTGCCAGCAGTGGTGCGAGGGAACCGGGCCAGCCCCAGCATTTT; abundance: NA; d_gene: NA; v_gene: TRBV25-1; j_gene: TRBJ1-5
CDR3aa: CASSVDGRRTANTGELFF; CDR3nt: TGTGCCAGCAGCGTAGACGGCCGAAGGACAGCGAACACCGGGGAGCTGTTTTTT; abundance: NA; d_gene: NA; v_gene: TRBV9; j_gene: TRBJ2-2
CDR3aa: CASGLYLTGRTEAFF; CDR3nt: TGTGCTAGTGGCCTCTACCTGACAGGGCGAACTGAAGCTTTCTTT; abundance: NA; d_gene: TRBD1; v_gene: TRBV12-5; j_gene: TRBJ1-1
CDR3aa: CASSPHGLANNEQFF; CDR3nt: TGTGCCAGCAGCCCCCACGGACTAGCGAACAATGAGCAGTTCTTC; abundance: NA; d_gene: TRBD2; v_gene: TRBV7-2; j_gene: TRBJ2-1
CDR3aa: CASSYWDRKGGYTF; CDR3nt: TGTGCCAGCAGTTACTGGGACAGAAAAGGTGGCTACACCTTC; abundance: NA; d_gene: TRBD1; v_gene: TRBV6-5; j_gene: TRBJ1-2
CDR3aa: CASSGQGLEQYF; CDR3nt: TGTGCCAGCAGTGGACAGGGCCTCGAGCAGTACTTC; abundance: NA; d_gene: TRBD1; v_gene: TRBV2; j_gene: TRBJ2-7
CDR3aa: CARSRQGRTEAFF; CDR3nt: TGTGCCAGAAGCCGACAGGGTCGGACTGAAGCTTTCTTT; abundance: NA; d_gene: TRBD1; v_gene: TRBV5-3; j_gene: TRBJ1-1
CDR3aa: CASSRQTSTQETQYF; CDR3nt: TGTGCCAGCAGCCGCCAGACTAGCACCCAAGAGACCCAGTACTTC; abundance: NA; d_gene: TRBD2; v_gene: TRBV6-5; j_gene: TRBJ2-5
CDR3aa: CASSSPRLGNYEQYF; CDR3nt: TGTGCCAGCAGTTCGCCCCGTTTGGGCAACTACGAGCAGTACTTC; abundance: NA; d_gene: NA; v_gene: TRBV27; j_gene: TRBJ2-7
CDR3aa: CASSHSPQGATNTDTQYF; CDR3nt: TGCGCCAGCAGCCATTCCCCACAGGGGGCAACGAACACAGATACGCAGTATTTT; abundance: NA; d_gene: TRBD1; v_gene: TRBV5-1; j_gene: TRBJ2-3
CDR3aa: CATSRWGLNEKLFF; CDR3nt: TGTGCCACCAGCCGCTGGGGGCTAAACGAAAAACTGTTTTTT; abundance: few; d_gene: NA; v_gene: TRBV15; j_gene: TRBJ1-4
CDR3aa: CASSRRADTQYF; CDR3nt: TGCGCCAGCAGCCGCAGGGCAGATACGCAGTATTTT; abundance: NA; d_gene: NA; v_gene: TRBV5-1; j_gene: TRBJ2-3
CDR3aa: CASSVTANTEAFF; CDR3nt: TGTGCCAGTAGTGTGACAGCTAACACTGAAGCTTTCTTT; abundance: once; d_gene: NA; v_gene: TRBV19; j_gene: TRBJ1-1
CDR3aa: CASSSTPGGDTQYF; CDR3nt: TGTGCCAGCAGCTCCACCCCCGGAGGAGATACGCAGTATTTT; abundance: NA; d_gene: NA; v_gene: TRBV7-3; j_gene: TRBJ2-3
CDR3aa: CASSYGQKNTEAFF; CDR3nt: TGTGCCAGCAGCTATGGACAGAAGAACACTGAAGCTTTCTTT; abundance: NA; d_gene: NA; v_gene: TRBV11-2; j_gene: TRBJ1-1
CDR3aa: CASRYRGVRDHTEAFF; CDR3nt: TGTGCCAGCAGGTACAGGGGGGTCAGGGATCACACTGAAGCTTTCTTT; abundance: NA; d_gene: TRBD1; v_gene: TRBV2; j_gene: TRBJ1-1
CDR3aa: CASSLEAGEETQYF; CDR3nt: TGTGCCAGCAGCTTAGAGGCGGGGGAGGAGACCCAGTACTTC; abundance: NA; d_gene: TRBD2; v_gene: TRBV7-8; j_gene: TRBJ2-5
CDR3aa: CASSLNYSPTDTQYF; CDR3nt: TGTGCCAGCAGCTTAAATTACAGCCCCACAGATACGCAGTATTTT; abundance: NA; d_gene: NA; v_gene: TRBV7-3; j_gene: TRBJ2-3
CDR3aa: CASSLGLNTEAFF; CDR3nt: TGCGCCAGCAGCCTGGGGCTGAACACTGAAGCTTTCTTT; abundance: NA; d_gene: NA; v_gene: TRBV5-1; j_gene: TRBJ1-1
CDR3aa: CASRPVTGEDGYTF; CDR3nt: TGCGCCAGCAGGCCCGTTACAGGGGAAGATGGCTACACCTTC; abundance: NA; d_gene: TRBD1; v_gene: TRBV5-1; j_gene: TRBJ1-2
CDR3aa: CASSIGVAVEQYF; CDR3nt: TGTGCCAGTAGTATAGGGGTAGCCGTCGAGCAGTACTTC; abundance: NA; d_gene: NA; v_gene: TRBV19; j_gene: TRBJ2-7
CDR3aa: CASTGRGNTEAFF; CDR3nt: TGTGCCAGCACTGGCAGGGGGAACACTGAAGCTTTCTTT; abundance: NA; d_gene: NA; v_gene: TRBV2; j_gene: TRBJ1-1
CDR3aa: CASSWYRVSPLHF; CDR3nt: TGTGCCAGCAGCTGGTACAGGGTCTCACCCCTCCACTTT; abundance: NA; d_gene: NA; v_gene: TRBV5-4; j_gene: TRBJ1-6
CDR3aa: CASSISGQGAREQYF; CDR3nt: TGTGCCAGTAGTATATCGGGACAGGGGGCTCGAGAGCAGTACTTC; abundance: NA; d_gene: TRBD1; v_gene: TRBV19; j_gene: TRBJ2-7
CDR3aa: CASSIVGREAFF; CDR3nt: TGTGCCAGTAGTATAGTCGGCAGGGAAGCTTTCTTT; abundance: NA; d_gene: NA; v_gene: TRBV19; j_gene: TRBJ1-1
CDR3aa: CASSPWDRVYEQYF; CDR3nt: TGTGCCAGCAGCCCCTGGGACAGGGTTTACGAGCAGTACTTC; abundance: NA; d_gene: TRBD1; v_gene: TRBV7-9; j_gene: TRBJ2-7